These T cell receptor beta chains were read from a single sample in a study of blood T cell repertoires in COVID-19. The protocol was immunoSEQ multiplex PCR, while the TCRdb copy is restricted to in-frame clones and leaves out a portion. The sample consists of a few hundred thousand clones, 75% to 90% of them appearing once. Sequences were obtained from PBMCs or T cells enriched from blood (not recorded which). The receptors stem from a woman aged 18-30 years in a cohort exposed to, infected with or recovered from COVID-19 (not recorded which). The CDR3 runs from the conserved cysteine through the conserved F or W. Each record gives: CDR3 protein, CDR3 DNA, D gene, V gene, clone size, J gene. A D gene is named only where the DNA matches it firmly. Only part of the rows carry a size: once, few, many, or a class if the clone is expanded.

cdr3_aa: CASRYSGANVLTF
cdr3_nt: TGTGCCAGCAGGTACTCTGGGGCCAACGTCCTGACTTTC
d_call: -
v_call: TRBV27
clone_size: -
j_call: TRBJ2-6

cdr3_aa: CASSYTGLAGVNSDTQYF
cdr3_nt: TGTGCCAGCAGTTATACTGGACTAGCGGGAGTTAACTCAGATACGCAGTATTTT
d_call: TRBD2
v_call: TRBV27
clone_size: few
j_call: TRBJ2-3

cdr3_aa: CASRRGTSNSYEQYF
cdr3_nt: TGTGCCAGCAGAAGGGGGACTAGCAATTCCTACGAGCAGTACTTC
d_call: TRBD2
v_call: TRBV6-5
clone_size: -
j_call: TRBJ2-7

cdr3_aa: CASSQTDGAAHSF
cdr3_nt: TGTGCCAGCAGCCAAACCGACGGAGCGGCCCACAGCTTC
d_call: -
v_call: TRBV3-1/TRBV3-2
clone_size: -
j_call: TRBJ2-7

cdr3_aa: CASSFQFINYGYTF
cdr3_nt: TGTGCCAGCAGTTTCCAGTTCATAAACTATGGCTACACCTTC
d_call: -
v_call: TRBV28
clone_size: -
j_call: TRBJ1-2

cdr3_aa: CASSWTGGNTEAFF
cdr3_nt: TGTGCCAGTAGCTGGACAGGGGGTAACACTGAAGCTTTCTTT
d_call: TRBD1
v_call: TRBV19
clone_size: -
j_call: TRBJ1-1

cdr3_aa: CASSQGTGYNEQFF
cdr3_nt: TGTGCTAGCAGCCAAGGGACTGGCTACAATGAGCAGTTCTTC
d_call: -
v_call: TRBV7-7
clone_size: -
j_call: TRBJ2-1

cdr3_aa: CASTTVGNQPQHF
cdr3_nt: TGTGCCAGCACCACGGTGGGCAATCAGCCCCAGCATTTT
d_call: -
v_call: TRBV2
clone_size: -
j_call: TRBJ1-5

cdr3_aa: CASQREANYEQYF
cdr3_nt: TGTGCCAGCCAAAGAGAGGCTAACTACGAGCAGTACTTC
d_call: -
v_call: TRBV6-5
clone_size: -
j_call: TRBJ2-7

cdr3_aa: CASSLIGTGDGETQYF
cdr3_nt: TGTGCCAGCAGCTTAATTGGGACAGGGGATGGCGAGACCCAGTACTTC
d_call: TRBD1
v_call: TRBV7-3
clone_size: -
j_call: TRBJ2-5

cdr3_aa: CASTNRRGGFYGYTF
cdr3_nt: TGTGCCAGTACCAATCGGAGAGGGGGCTTCTATGGCTACACCTTC
d_call: TRBD1
v_call: TRBV19
clone_size: -
j_call: TRBJ1-2

cdr3_aa: CASSLKGQVSTDTQYF
cdr3_nt: TGTGCCAGCTCCCTAAAAGGACAGGTTAGCACAGATACGCAGTATTTT
d_call: TRBD1
v_call: TRBV18
clone_size: -
j_call: TRBJ2-3

cdr3_aa: CATSDEGGKLFF
cdr3_nt: TGTGCCACCAGTGATGAGGGGGGGAAACTGTTTTTT
d_call: -
v_call: TRBV24-1
clone_size: once
j_call: TRBJ1-4

cdr3_aa: CASSQDTRTGAFF
cdr3_nt: TGTGCCAGCAGTCAGGACACGAGAACAGGAGCTTTCTTT
d_call: -
v_call: TRBV27
clone_size: -
j_call: TRBJ1-1

cdr3_aa: CSGRQGDEQYF
cdr3_nt: TGCAGCGGACGACAGGGGGACGAGCAGTACTTC
d_call: TRBD1
v_call: TRBV29-1
clone_size: once
j_call: TRBJ2-7

cdr3_aa: CATSSSYNEQFF
cdr3_nt: TGTGCCACTTCGAGCTCCTACAATGAGCAGTTCTTC
d_call: -
v_call: TRBV24-1
clone_size: -
j_call: TRBJ2-1

cdr3_aa: CASSTSLVRYMNTEAFF
cdr3_nt: TGTGCCAGCAGCACAAGCCTTGTGAGGTACATGAACACTGAAGCTTTCTTT
d_call: -
v_call: TRBV28
clone_size: -
j_call: TRBJ1-1

cdr3_aa: CASSQARENEQYF
cdr3_nt: TGTGCCAGCAGCCAAGCGCGGGAGAACGAGCAGTACTTC
d_call: TRBD2
v_call: TRBV14
clone_size: -
j_call: TRBJ2-7

cdr3_aa: CASSPRDNNQPQHF
cdr3_nt: TGTGCCAGCAGCCCCCGGGACAATAATCAGCCCCAGCATTTT
d_call: -
v_call: TRBV7-8
clone_size: -
j_call: TRBJ1-5

cdr3_aa: CASSLTGRYEQYF
cdr3_nt: TGTGCCAGCAGTCTGACAGGGCGATACGAGCAGTACTTC
d_call: TRBD1
v_call: TRBV6-5
clone_size: -
j_call: TRBJ2-7

cdr3_aa: CASGQGAEYTEAFF
cdr3_nt: TGCGCCAGCGGGCAGGGGGCAGAGTACACTGAAGCTTTCTTT
d_call: TRBD1
v_call: TRBV5-1
clone_size: once
j_call: TRBJ1-1

cdr3_aa: CASSGGQGAWFEAFF
cdr3_nt: TGCGCCAGCAGCGGAGGACAGGGGGCCTGGTTTGAAGCTTTCTTT
d_call: TRBD1
v_call: TRBV5-1
clone_size: -
j_call: TRBJ1-1

cdr3_aa: CASRASYNSPLHF
cdr3_nt: TGTGCCAGCAGGGCTTCTTATAATTCACCCCTCCACTTT
d_call: -
v_call: TRBV27
clone_size: few
j_call: TRBJ1-6

cdr3_aa: CASSPRDTLYNSPLHF
cdr3_nt: TGTGCCAGTAGTCCCAGGGACACCCTCTATAATTCACCCCTCCACTTT
d_call: -
v_call: TRBV19
clone_size: -
j_call: TRBJ1-6

cdr3_aa: CAISAGTSEYEQYF
cdr3_nt: TGTGCCATCAGTGCCGGGACTAGTGAATACGAGCAGTACTTC
d_call: TRBD2
v_call: TRBV10-3
clone_size: -
j_call: TRBJ2-7

cdr3_aa: CASSTTSGSGELFF
cdr3_nt: TGTGCCAGCAGCACTACTTCGGGGTCCGGGGAGCTGTTTTTT
d_call: -
v_call: TRBV3-1/TRBV3-2
clone_size: -
j_call: TRBJ2-2

cdr3_aa: CASGRDLMNTEAFF
cdr3_nt: TGTGCCAGTGGCAGGGATCTTATGAACACTGAAGCTTTCTTT
d_call: -
v_call: TRBV9
clone_size: -
j_call: TRBJ1-1

cdr3_aa: CASRDSSTDTQYF
cdr3_nt: TGTGCCAGCCGGGACAGCAGCACAGATACGCAGTATTTT
d_call: TRBD1
v_call: TRBV27
clone_size: -
j_call: TRBJ2-3

cdr3_aa: CASSLTSQEETQYF
cdr3_nt: TGTGCCAGCAGCCTCACTAGCCAGGAAGAGACCCAGTACTTC
d_call: -
v_call: TRBV2
clone_size: -
j_call: TRBJ2-5

cdr3_aa: CASSEAQKNSLNQPQHF
cdr3_nt: TGTGCCAGCAGTGAAGCGCAAAAGAACAGCCTAAATCAGCCCCAGCATTTT
d_call: -
v_call: TRBV2
clone_size: -
j_call: TRBJ1-5

cdr3_aa: CASSLGVPRTYEQYF
cdr3_nt: TGTGCCAGCAGCTTAGGAGTTCCCCGTACCTACGAGCAGTACTTC
d_call: -
v_call: TRBV11-3
clone_size: -
j_call: TRBJ2-7

cdr3_aa: CASSREGQGWNSNQPQHF
cdr3_nt: TGTGCCAGCTCCAGGGAGGGACAGGGCTGGAATAGCAATCAGCCCCAGCATTTT
d_call: TRBD1
v_call: TRBV5-8
clone_size: -
j_call: TRBJ1-5

cdr3_aa: CASSYSAGGETQYF
cdr3_nt: TGTGCCAGCAGTTACTCTGCGGGGGGAGAGACCCAGTACTTC
d_call: TRBD2
v_call: TRBV6-5
clone_size: -
j_call: TRBJ2-5